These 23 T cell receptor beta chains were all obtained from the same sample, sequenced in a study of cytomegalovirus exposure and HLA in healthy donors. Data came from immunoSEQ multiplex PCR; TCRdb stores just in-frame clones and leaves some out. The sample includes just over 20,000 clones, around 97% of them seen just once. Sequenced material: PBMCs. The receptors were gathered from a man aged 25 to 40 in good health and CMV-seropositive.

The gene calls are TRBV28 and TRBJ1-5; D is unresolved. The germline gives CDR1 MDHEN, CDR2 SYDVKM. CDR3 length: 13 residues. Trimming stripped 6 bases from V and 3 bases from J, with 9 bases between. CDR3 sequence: CASREQYNQPQHF. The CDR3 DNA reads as TGTGCCAGCAGGGAACAGTACAATCAGCCCCAGCATTTT.

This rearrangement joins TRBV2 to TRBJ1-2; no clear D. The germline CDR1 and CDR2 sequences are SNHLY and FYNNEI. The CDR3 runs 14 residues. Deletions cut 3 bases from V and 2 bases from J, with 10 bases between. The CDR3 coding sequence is TGTGCCAGCAGTGACAATGGACTAAACTATGGCTACACCTTC. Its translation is CASSDNGLNYGYTF.

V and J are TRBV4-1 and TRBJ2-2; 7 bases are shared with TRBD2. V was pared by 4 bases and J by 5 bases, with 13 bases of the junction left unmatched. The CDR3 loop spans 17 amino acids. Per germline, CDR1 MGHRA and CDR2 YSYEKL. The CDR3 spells CASSLGLGGGRTGELFF. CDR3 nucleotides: TGCGCCAGCAGCCTGGGATTGGGGGGAGGGAGGACCGGGGAGCTGTTTTTT.

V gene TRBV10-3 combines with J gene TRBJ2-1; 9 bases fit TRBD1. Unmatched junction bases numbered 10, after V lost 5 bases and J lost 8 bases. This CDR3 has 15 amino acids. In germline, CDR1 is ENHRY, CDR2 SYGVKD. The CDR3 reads CAISNGTGNRDEQFF. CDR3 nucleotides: TGTGCCATCAGTAACGGGACAGGGAATCGCGATGAGCAGTTCTTC.

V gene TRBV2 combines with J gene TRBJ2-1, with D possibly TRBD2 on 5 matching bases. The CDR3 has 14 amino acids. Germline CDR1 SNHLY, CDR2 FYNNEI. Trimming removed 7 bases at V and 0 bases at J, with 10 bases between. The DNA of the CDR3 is TGTGCCAGCACCGGGGTGAGCTCCTACAATGAGCAGTTCTTC. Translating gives CASTGVSSYNEQFF.

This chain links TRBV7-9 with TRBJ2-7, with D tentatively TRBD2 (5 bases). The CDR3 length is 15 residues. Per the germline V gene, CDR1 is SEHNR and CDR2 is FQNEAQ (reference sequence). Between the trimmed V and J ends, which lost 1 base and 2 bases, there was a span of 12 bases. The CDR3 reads CASSLGQRSPYEQYF. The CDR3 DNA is TGTGCCAGCAGCTTAGGCCAGCGGAGTCCCTACGAGCAGTACTTC.

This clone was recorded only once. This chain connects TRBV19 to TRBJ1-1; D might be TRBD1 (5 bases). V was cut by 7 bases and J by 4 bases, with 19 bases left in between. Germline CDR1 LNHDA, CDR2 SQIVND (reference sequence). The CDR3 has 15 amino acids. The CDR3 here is CASKGISGGGTEAFF. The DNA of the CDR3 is TGTGCCAGTAAGGGAATCAGCGGGGGTGGCACTGAAGCTTTCTTT.

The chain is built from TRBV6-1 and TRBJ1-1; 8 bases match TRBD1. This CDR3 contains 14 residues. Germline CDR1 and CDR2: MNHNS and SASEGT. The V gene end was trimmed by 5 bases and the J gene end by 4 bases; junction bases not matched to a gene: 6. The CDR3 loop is CASSLDRVVTEAFF. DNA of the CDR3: TGTGCCAGCAGTTTGGACAGGGTGGTCACTGAAGCTTTCTTT.

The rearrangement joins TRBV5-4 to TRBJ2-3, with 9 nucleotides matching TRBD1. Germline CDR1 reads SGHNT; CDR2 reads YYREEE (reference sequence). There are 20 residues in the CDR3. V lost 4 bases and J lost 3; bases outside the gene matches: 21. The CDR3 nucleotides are TGTGCCAGCAGCCGACCGAGGACAGGGGTCGAGGGAGGGCCAACAGATACGCAGTATTTT. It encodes CASSRPRTGVEGGPTDTQYF.

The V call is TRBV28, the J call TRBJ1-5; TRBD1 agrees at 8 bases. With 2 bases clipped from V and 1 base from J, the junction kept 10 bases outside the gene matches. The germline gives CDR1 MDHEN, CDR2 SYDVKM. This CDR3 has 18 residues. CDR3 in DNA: TGTGCCAGCAGTTTAGTGTGGACAGGGATGGTGAGCAATCAGCCCCAGCATTTT. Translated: CASSLVWTGMVSNQPQHF.

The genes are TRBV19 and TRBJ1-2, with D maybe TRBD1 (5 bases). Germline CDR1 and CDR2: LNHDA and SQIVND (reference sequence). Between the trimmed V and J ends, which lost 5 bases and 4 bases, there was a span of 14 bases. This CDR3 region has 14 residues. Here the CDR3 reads CASSSTTEAYGYTF. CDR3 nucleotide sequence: TGTGCCAGTAGTTCCACGACAGAGGCCTATGGCTACACCTTC.

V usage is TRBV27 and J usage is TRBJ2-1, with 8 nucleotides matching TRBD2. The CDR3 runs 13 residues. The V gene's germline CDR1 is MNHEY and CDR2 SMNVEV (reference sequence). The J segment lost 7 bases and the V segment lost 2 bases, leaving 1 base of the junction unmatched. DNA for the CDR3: TGTGCCAGCAGTTTAGCTAGCGGGAATGAGCAGTTCTTC. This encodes CASSLASGNEQFF.

CDR3 DNA sequence: TGTGCCAGCAGCGGGGGGGGGTTCGGGAGAAGGGCAGATACGCAGTATTTT. Protein: CASSGGGFGRRADTQYF. This chain uses TRBV9 with TRBJ2-3; 7 bases are shared with TRBD2. With V trimmed by 3 bases and J by 4 bases, 14 bases remained unmatched. The length of the CDR3 is 17 residues. Germline lookup yields CDR1 SGDLS and CDR2 YYNGEE.

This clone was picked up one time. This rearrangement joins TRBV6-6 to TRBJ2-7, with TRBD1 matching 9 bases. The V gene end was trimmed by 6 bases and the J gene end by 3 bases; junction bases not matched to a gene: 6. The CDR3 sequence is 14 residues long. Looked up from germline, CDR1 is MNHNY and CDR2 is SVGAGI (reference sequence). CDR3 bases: TGTGCCAGCAGCGGACAGGGGAAGGACTACGAGCAGTACTTC. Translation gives CASSGQGKDYEQYF.

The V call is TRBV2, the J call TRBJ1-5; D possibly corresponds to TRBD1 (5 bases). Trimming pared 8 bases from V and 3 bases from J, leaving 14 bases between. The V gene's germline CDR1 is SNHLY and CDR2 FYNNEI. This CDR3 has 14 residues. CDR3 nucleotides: TGTGCCAGCCGGCGGGACGTCCTCAATCAGCCCCAGCATTTT. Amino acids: CASRRDVLNQPQHF.

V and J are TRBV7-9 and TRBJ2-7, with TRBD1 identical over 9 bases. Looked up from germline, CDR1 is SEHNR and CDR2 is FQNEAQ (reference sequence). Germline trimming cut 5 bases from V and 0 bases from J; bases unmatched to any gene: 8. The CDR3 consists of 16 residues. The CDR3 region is CASSQTGTGFSYEQYF. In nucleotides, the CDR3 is TGTGCCAGCAGCCAAACCGGGACAGGGTTCTCCTACGAGCAGTACTTC. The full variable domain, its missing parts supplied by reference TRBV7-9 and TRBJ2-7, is DTGVSQNPRHKITKRGQNVTFRCDPISEHNRLYWYRQTLGQGPEFLTYFQNEAQLEKSRLLSDRFSAERPKGSFSTLEIQRTEQGDSAMYLCASSQTGTGFSYEQYFGPGTRLTVT.

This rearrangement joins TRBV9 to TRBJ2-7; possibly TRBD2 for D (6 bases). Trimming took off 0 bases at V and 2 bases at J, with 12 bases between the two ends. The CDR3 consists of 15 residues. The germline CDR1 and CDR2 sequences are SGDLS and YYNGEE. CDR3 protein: CASSVVPGDPYEQYF. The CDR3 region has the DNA TGTGCCAGCAGCGTAGTCCCGGGGGACCCCTACGAGCAGTACTTC.

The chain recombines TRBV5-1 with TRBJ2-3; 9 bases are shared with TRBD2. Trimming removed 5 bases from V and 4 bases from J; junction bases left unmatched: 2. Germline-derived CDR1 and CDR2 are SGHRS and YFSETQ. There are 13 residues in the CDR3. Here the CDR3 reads CASSSGSSDTQYF. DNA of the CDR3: TGCGCCAGCAGTAGCGGGAGCTCAGATACGCAGTATTTT.

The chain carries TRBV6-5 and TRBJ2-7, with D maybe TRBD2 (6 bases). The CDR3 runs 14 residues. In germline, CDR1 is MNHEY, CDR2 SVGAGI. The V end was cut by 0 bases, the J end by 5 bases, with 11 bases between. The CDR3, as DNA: TGTGCCAGCAGTTACTCGCTAGCGTCGGACGAGCAGTACTTC. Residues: CASSYSLASDEQYF.

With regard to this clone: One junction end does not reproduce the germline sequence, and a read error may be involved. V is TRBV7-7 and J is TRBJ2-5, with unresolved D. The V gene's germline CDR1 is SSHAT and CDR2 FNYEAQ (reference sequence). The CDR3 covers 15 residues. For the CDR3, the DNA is TGTGCTAGCAGCCCTGCCTTTAACGCGCTAGAGACCCAGTACTTC. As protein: CASSPAFNALETQYF.

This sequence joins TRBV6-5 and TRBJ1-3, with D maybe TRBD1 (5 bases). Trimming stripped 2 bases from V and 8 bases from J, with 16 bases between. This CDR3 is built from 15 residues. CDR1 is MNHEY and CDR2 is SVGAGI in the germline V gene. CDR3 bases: TGTGCCAGCAGTTACGGGAGGTCGGGGGGGGACACCATATATTTT. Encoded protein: CASSYGRSGGDTIYF.

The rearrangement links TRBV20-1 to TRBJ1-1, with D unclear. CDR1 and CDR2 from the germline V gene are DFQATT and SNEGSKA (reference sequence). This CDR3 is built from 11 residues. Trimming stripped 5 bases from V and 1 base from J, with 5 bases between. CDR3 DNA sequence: TGCAGTGCTCTTAAGAACACTGAAGCTTTCTTT. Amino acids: CSALKNTEAFF.

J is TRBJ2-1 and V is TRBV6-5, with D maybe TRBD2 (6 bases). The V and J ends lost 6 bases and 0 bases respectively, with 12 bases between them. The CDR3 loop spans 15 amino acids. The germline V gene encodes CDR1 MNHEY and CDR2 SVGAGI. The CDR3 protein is CASSGGTPSYNEQFF. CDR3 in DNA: TGTGCCAGCAGCGGCGGGACGCCCTCCTACAATGAGCAGTTCTTC.